The sequence of this T cell receptor (beta chain) was determined in a study of cytomegalovirus exposure and HLA in healthy donors. As regards this clone: Its antigen is unidentified.

The CDR3 is made up of 17 amino acids. V trimming: 2 bases; J trimming: 3 bases; junction bases outside the gene matches: 9. CDR1 and CDR2 (germline): SGHDT, YYEEEE. Notes on the study in general: Most observed TCR sequences were rare, whereas some public TCRs were detected in many donors.

The table came from immunoSEQ multiplex PCR; TCRdb's copy has only in-frame clones and leaves some out. There are roughly 140,000 clones in the sample; 90% to 95% occur only once, and about 0.7% lies in the top ten. This TCR came from a man aged 18 to 29 in good health and CMV-seronegative. The J gene is TRBJ2-3, the V gene TRBV5-6; TRBD1 aligns across 10 bases. Sequencing was carried out using PBMCs. The DNA of the CDR3 is TGTGCCAGCAGCTTCAGACAGGGGGCGCGAGTGACAGATACGCAGTATTTT. The encoded protein is CASSFRQGARVTDTQYF.